The 12 T cell receptor beta chains below all came from one sample that was sequenced in a study of blood T cell repertoires in COVID-19. The assay was immunoSEQ multiplex PCR, and TCRdb's table has in-frame clones only and misses some. Of 140,000 to 150,000 clones in the sample, roughly 80% are singletons; the top ten hold roughly 8%. Sequencing input: peripheral blood. The receptors were sampled from a human donor with acute or convalescent COVID-19. The donor label of this sample is uncertain.

The CDR3 nucleotides read TGTGCCAGTAGCCGGACCGGGGGGCCCCAGCATTTT. Translation gives CASSRTGGPQHF. The chain carries TRBV19 and TRBJ1-5, with a tentative D call TRBD1 (5 bases). The CDR3 runs to 12 residues. The ends were cut back, 6 bases at V and 9 bases at J, with 12 bases in the middle. The V gene's germline CDR1 is LNHDA and CDR2 SQIVND (reference sequence).

A single count supports this clone. The chain combines TRBV2 with TRBJ2-5, with 7 bases aligning to TRBD1. With V trimmed by 6 bases and J by 2 bases, 12 bases remained unmatched. The CDR3 is 16 amino acids. Germline loops: CDR1 SNHLY, CDR2 FYNNEI. The CDR3 here is CASRDFTGTDQETQYF. CDR3 in DNA: TGTGCCAGCAGGGATTTTACCGGGACAGATCAAGAGACCCAGTACTTC.

The rearrangement joins TRBV6-2 or TRBV6-3 to TRBJ2-7, with 10 bases identical to TRBD1. J was trimmed by 4 bases and V by 0 bases; bases with no gene match: 3. The CDR3 extends over 15 amino acids. Germline V gene data show CDR1 as MNHEY and CDR2 as SVGEGT. In DNA form, the CDR3 reads TGTGCCAGCAGTTACTCCGGGACAGGGGTATACGAGCAGTACGTC. Encoded protein: CASSYSGTGVYEQYV.

The J gene is TRBJ1-1, the V gene TRBV7-2, with 11 bases matching TRBD1. CDR1 and CDR2 from the germline V gene are SGHTA and FQGNSA. This CDR3 contains 19 residues. V lost 6 bases and J lost 4; bases outside the gene matches: 19. The CDR3 DNA is TGTGCCAGCAGTCCAGGACGGACAGGGGGCATCTTATCAGGCACTGAAGCTTTCTTT. Its translation: CASSPGRTGGILSGTEAFF.

The V call is TRBV20-1, the J call TRBJ2-5; D possibly corresponds to TRBD2 (5 bases). V was trimmed by 4 bases and J by 4 bases, leaving 7 bases between them. The germline gives CDR1 DFQATT, CDR2 SNEGSKA (reference sequence). The CDR3 has 11 residues. The CDR3 region has the DNA TGCAGTGCTAAACGGGGAGAGACCCAGTACTTC. Amino acids: CSAKRGETQYF.

The chain combines TRBV19 with TRBJ2-1; 7 bases map to TRBD1. The CDR3 extends over 14 amino acids. The trim removed 9 bases at V and 6 bases at J, leaving 11 bases unmatched. Germline V gene data show CDR1 as LNHDA and CDR2 as SQIVND (reference sequence). DNA for the CDR3: TGTGCCAGCCGAAGGGGACACAGGGGCAATGAGCAGTTCTTC. Amino acids: CASRRGHRGNEQFF.

This clone was detected only a few times. This chain connects TRBV7-3 to TRBJ1-5; maybe TRBD1 (6 bases). Germline CDR1 and CDR2: SGHTA and FQGTGA. The CDR3 is 17 amino acids. Trimming cost V 1 base and J 3 bases, with 16 bases left between them. The CDR3 is CASSLRDGGQFNQPQHF. The DNA of the CDR3 is TGTGCCAGCAGCTTAAGGGACGGAGGACAGTTCAATCAGCCCCAGCATTTT.

This chain uses TRBV3-1 (or the pseudogene TRBV3-2) with TRBJ1-2, with 7 bases matching TRBD1. Looked up from germline, CDR1 is LGHDT and CDR2 is YNNKEL (reference sequence). The CDR3 contains 14 residues. Trimming cost V 9 bases and J 5 bases; bases outside gene matches: 12. The CDR3 is CASALNRGGYGYTF. The CDR3 DNA follows: TGTGCCAGTGCCCTTAACAGGGGAGGATATGGCTACACCTTC.

This clone was seen once. The genes are TRBV3-1 (or the pseudogene TRBV3-2) and TRBJ2-5; D perhaps matches TRBD2 (5 bases). This CDR3 comprises 16 residues. Germline V gives CDR1 LGHDT, CDR2 YNNKEL (reference sequence). V was cut by 4 bases and J by 1 base, with 16 bases left in between. The CDR3 region has the DNA TGTGCCAGCAGCCCTAGCTTAGGACTTGCCCAAGAGACCCAGTACTTC. Its protein is CASSPSLGLAQETQYF.

The gene calls are TRBV30 and TRBJ1-2, with D possibly TRBD1 on 6 matching bases. Germline V gives CDR1 GTSNPN, CDR2 SVGIG (reference sequence). The CDR3 runs to 14 residues. The germline V and J ends were trimmed by 2 bases and 0 bases, with 10 bases remaining between them. CDR3 residues: CAWSQDSANYGYTF. In nucleotides, the CDR3 is TGTGCCTGGAGTCAGGACAGTGCTAACTATGGCTACACCTTC.

The chain combines TRBV3-1 (or the pseudogene TRBV3-2) with TRBJ1-2, with D unresolved. This CDR3 is built from 15 residues. CDR1 is LGHDT and CDR2 is YNNKEL in the germline V gene (reference sequence). Trimming stripped 2 bases from V and 2 bases from J, with 12 bases between. CDR3 sequence (DNA): TGTGCCAGCAGCCAACGGGCTGCGGGGAACTATGGCTACACCTTC. It is translated as CASSQRAAGNYGYTF.

This sequence joins TRBV27 and TRBJ2-2; 11 positions match TRBD2. CDR1 and CDR2 (germline): MNHEY, SMNVEV (reference sequence). V was clipped by 6 bases and J by 0 bases; unmatched bases: 3. The CDR3 extends over 16 amino acids. The CDR3, as DNA: TGTGCCAGCAGCCTAGCGGGGGGCGCGAACACCGGGGAGCTGTTTTTT. Protein: CASSLAGGANTGELFF.